This is a list of T cell receptor beta chains from one sample in a study of blood T cell repertoires in COVID-19. Clones were read by immunoSEQ multiplex PCR, and TCRdb kept only the in-frame ones, dropping some. Here the sample spans hundreds of thousands of clones, 85% to 90% being singletons. Sequenced input: PBMCs or T cells enriched from blood (not recorded which). The receptors here all came from a woman in her late teens or twenties who had recovered from COVID-19. Both conserved end residues are part of each CDR3. The D gene is left open where the match is weak. Size is stated for part of the rows, as once, few or many counts, or as a class when the clone is expanded.

cdr3_nt: TGTGCCAGTAGCGCCCGGGACAGAAGGTCACCCCTCCACTTT; cdr3_aa: CASSARDRRSPLHF; j_call: TRBJ1-6; d_call: TRBD1; v_call: TRBV19; clone_size: -
cdr3_nt: TGTGCCAGCAGTGATTCGGGGGTCTCCTACGAGCAGTACTTC; cdr3_aa: CASSDSGVSYEQYF; j_call: TRBJ2-7; d_call: -; v_call: TRBV25-1; clone_size: -
cdr3_nt: TGCGCCAGCAGTGAGTTGACAGCAAACACTGAAGCTTTCTTT; cdr3_aa: CASSELTANTEAFF; j_call: TRBJ1-1; d_call: -; v_call: TRBV10-1; clone_size: -
cdr3_nt: TGTGCCAGCAGTGACTCGATAGGGGAGGGACTTAATCCTTCCTTATATGGCTACACCTTC; cdr3_aa: CASSDSIGEGLNPSLYGYTF; j_call: TRBJ1-2; d_call: -; v_call: TRBV6-4; clone_size: -
cdr3_nt: TGCGCCAGCAGCCAAGGAGAGCCATTAAGCTCCTACGAGCAGTACTTC; cdr3_aa: CASSQGEPLSSYEQYF; j_call: TRBJ2-7; d_call: -; v_call: TRBV4-1; clone_size: -
cdr3_nt: TGTGCCAGCAGTTCCCGGGGGGAAGGTAGCTACACCTTC; cdr3_aa: CASSSRGEGSYTF; j_call: TRBJ1-2; d_call: -; v_call: TRBV12-3/TRBV12-4; clone_size: few
cdr3_nt: TGTGCCAGCAGCTTAGATCTAAGGCGGGGACACACCGGGGAGCTGTTTTTT; cdr3_aa: CASSLDLRRGHTGELFF; j_call: TRBJ2-2; d_call: -; v_call: TRBV11-3; clone_size: -
cdr3_nt: TGCGCCAGCAGCTTGGCCTCGGGGGGTCCCTCTGGCTACACCTTC; cdr3_aa: CASSLASGGPSGYTF; j_call: TRBJ1-2; d_call: -; v_call: TRBV5-1; clone_size: -
cdr3_nt: TGTGCCAGCAGTCTCAGCGGGGGTGGCAATGAGCAGTTCTTC; cdr3_aa: CASSLSGGGNEQFF; j_call: TRBJ2-1; d_call: TRBD2; v_call: TRBV2; clone_size: -
cdr3_nt: TGTGCCGCAGACAGTTCGGGTTCGGAAGCTTTCTTT; cdr3_aa: CAADSSGSEAFF; j_call: TRBJ1-1; d_call: -; v_call: TRBV10-3; clone_size: once
cdr3_nt: TGTGCCAGCAGTGAAGGCCTCGGACAGGCGAACTACGAGCAGTACTTC; cdr3_aa: CASSEGLGQANYEQYF; j_call: TRBJ2-7; d_call: TRBD1; v_call: TRBV6-1; clone_size: -
cdr3_nt: TGTGCCAGCAGCTTATCAGGGGGACGTCAGCCCCAGCATTTT; cdr3_aa: CASSLSGGRQPQHF; j_call: TRBJ1-5; d_call: TRBD1; v_call: TRBV7-2; clone_size: -
cdr3_nt: TGTGCCAGCGGGGGACAGACCTATAATTCACCCCTCCACTTT; cdr3_aa: CASGGQTYNSPLHF; j_call: TRBJ1-6; d_call: TRBD1; v_call: TRBV6-5; clone_size: -
cdr3_nt: TGCAGTGCTAGTCTCGGGGGTTCTGGAAACACCATATATTTT; cdr3_aa: CSASLGGSGNTIYF; j_call: TRBJ1-3; d_call: -; v_call: TRBV20-1; clone_size: few
cdr3_nt: TGTGCCAGCAGTTTACTATTCCTTCCACGCAATCAGCCCCAGCATTTT; cdr3_aa: CASSLLFLPRNQPQHF; j_call: TRBJ1-5; d_call: -; v_call: TRBV28; clone_size: -
cdr3_nt: TGTGCCAGCAGTTTCCACGGGGACAGGGGCACTGAAGCTTTCTTT; cdr3_aa: CASSFHGDRGTEAFF; j_call: TRBJ1-1; d_call: TRBD1; v_call: TRBV27; clone_size: few
cdr3_nt: TGTGCCAGCAGCTACCCCGGGGAGAGGGAAGGACGCAAAAACATTCAGTACTTC; cdr3_aa: CASSYPGEREGRKNIQYF; j_call: TRBJ2-4; d_call: -; v_call: TRBV7-8; clone_size: -
cdr3_nt: TGTGCCAGCAGTGAAGGGGCTATTGAGAAACTGTTTTTT; cdr3_aa: CASSEGAIEKLFF; j_call: TRBJ1-4; d_call: -; v_call: TRBV2; clone_size: -
cdr3_nt: TGTGCCAGCAGCGAGACCTCTGACAGCAGTAGGACTGAAGCTTTCTTT; cdr3_aa: CASSETSDSSRTEAFF; j_call: TRBJ1-1; d_call: -; v_call: TRBV5-5; clone_size: -
cdr3_nt: TGTGCCAGCAGCTTAGGGTTAGGGGAGGGATCACCCCTCCACTTT; cdr3_aa: CASSLGLGEGSPLHF; j_call: TRBJ1-6; d_call: -; v_call: TRBV11-2; clone_size: -
cdr3_nt: TGTGCCAGCAGGGCCCCCTTGATGAACACTGAAGCTTTCTTT; cdr3_aa: CASRAPLMNTEAFF; j_call: TRBJ1-1; d_call: -; v_call: TRBV28; clone_size: -
cdr3_nt: TGTGCCAGCAACGGACAGGGGAATTCACCCCTCCACTTT; cdr3_aa: CASNGQGNSPLHF; j_call: TRBJ1-6; d_call: TRBD1; v_call: TRBV5-6; clone_size: once
cdr3_nt: TGTGCCAGCAGCCCCCACCCAGCGGGGGGGCACAATGAGCAGTTCTTC; cdr3_aa: CASSPHPAGGHNEQFF; j_call: TRBJ2-1; d_call: TRBD2; v_call: TRBV9; clone_size: -
cdr3_nt: TGTGCCAGCAGCCAACTAGCGAGCGAGCAGTACTTC; cdr3_aa: CASSQLASEQYF; j_call: TRBJ2-7; d_call: -; v_call: TRBV3-1/TRBV3-2; clone_size: -
cdr3_nt: TGCGCCAGCAGCCAGGCAGTCTTCACCGGGGAGCTGTTTTTT; cdr3_aa: CASSQAVFTGELFF; j_call: TRBJ2-2; d_call: -; v_call: TRBV4-1; clone_size: -
cdr3_nt: TGTGCCAGTAGCTTTCAGGACAGGGACCCCTACAATGAGCAGTTCTTC; cdr3_aa: CASSFQDRDPYNEQFF; j_call: TRBJ2-1; d_call: TRBD1; v_call: TRBV19; clone_size: -
cdr3_nt: TGTGCCAGTAGTATAGGAGCGCGGGGGCCCTACAATGAGCAGTTCTTC; cdr3_aa: CASSIGARGPYNEQFF; j_call: TRBJ2-1; d_call: -; v_call: TRBV19; clone_size: -
cdr3_nt: TGTGCCAGCAGTTTTTCGGGTAATCAGCCCCAGCATTTT; cdr3_aa: CASSFSGNQPQHF; j_call: TRBJ1-5; d_call: -; v_call: TRBV12-3/TRBV12-4; clone_size: -
cdr3_nt: TGTGCCATCAGTGAGGCCGTCAGGGGGACTGAAGCTTTCTTT; cdr3_aa: CAISEAVRGTEAFF; j_call: TRBJ1-1; d_call: TRBD1; v_call: TRBV10-3; clone_size: -
cdr3_nt: TGTGCCAGCAGCCCGGCGGGACTAGCGGAAGAGACCCAGTACTTC; cdr3_aa: CASSPAGLAEETQYF; j_call: TRBJ2-5; d_call: TRBD2; v_call: TRBV3-1/TRBV3-2; clone_size: -
cdr3_nt: TGTGCCAGCTCGCCGGGACTCTCCTACAATGAGCAGTTCTTC; cdr3_aa: CASSPGLSYNEQFF; j_call: TRBJ2-1; d_call: -; v_call: TRBV2; clone_size: -
cdr3_nt: TGTGCCAGCAGCGTTGTAGGGGGGGCCTCCACAGATACGCAGTATTTT; cdr3_aa: CASSVVGGASTDTQYF; j_call: TRBJ2-3; d_call: -; v_call: TRBV9; clone_size: -
cdr3_nt: TGTGCCAGCAGGGGACTAGCGGGGGGCAATGAGCAGTTCTTC; cdr3_aa: CASRGLAGGNEQFF; j_call: TRBJ2-1; d_call: TRBD2; v_call: TRBV5-6; clone_size: -
cdr3_nt: TGTGCCAGCAGCCAAGTGGGGCGGAAGAACACTGAAGCTTTCTTT; cdr3_aa: CASSQVGRKNTEAFF; j_call: TRBJ1-1; d_call: -; v_call: TRBV4-2; clone_size: -
cdr3_nt: TGTGCCAGCAGCGGTGACTCGTTAAAAAACATTCAGTACTTC; cdr3_aa: CASSGDSLKNIQYF; j_call: TRBJ2-4; d_call: -; v_call: TRBV6-2/TRBV6-3; clone_size: once
cdr3_nt: TGTGCCAGCAGCATACAAGCGGTGGGGGAAGCTTTCTTT; cdr3_aa: CASSIQAVGEAFF; j_call: TRBJ1-1; d_call: -; v_call: TRBV9; clone_size: few
cdr3_nt: TGTGCCAGCAGCCAGATACAGGGGTATGAGCAGTTCTTC; cdr3_aa: CASSQIQGYEQFF; j_call: TRBJ2-1; d_call: TRBD1; v_call: TRBV7-2; clone_size: -
cdr3_nt: TGCGCCAGCAGCTTGGACACCAATCAGCCCCAGCATTTT; cdr3_aa: CASSLDTNQPQHF; j_call: TRBJ1-5; d_call: -; v_call: TRBV5-1; clone_size: -
cdr3_nt: TGCGCCAGCAGTGAGTCGGACAGAAATTACAATGAGCAGTTCTTC; cdr3_aa: CASSESDRNYNEQFF; j_call: TRBJ2-1; d_call: -; v_call: TRBV10-1; clone_size: -
cdr3_nt: TGCGCCAGCAGCTTGTATCAGGGGGGAGAGACCCAGTACTTC; cdr3_aa: CASSLYQGGETQYF; j_call: TRBJ2-5; d_call: -; v_call: TRBV5-1; clone_size: -
cdr3_nt: TGTGCCAGCAGTTTCAGGGGTGGTGAAAAACTGTTTTTT; cdr3_aa: CASSFRGGEKLFF; j_call: TRBJ1-4; d_call: -; v_call: TRBV27; clone_size: -
cdr3_nt: TGTGCCAGCAGCTGGGACTCCTCTGGCACCGGGGAGCTGTTTTTT; cdr3_aa: CASSWDSSGTGELFF; j_call: TRBJ2-2; d_call: -; v_call: TRBV5-8; clone_size: -